The clone carrying this T cell receptor beta chain was seen repeatedly, ten times or more. This may stem from a read error, because a much larger clone lies one nucleotide away. The data were taken from a study of glioma-infiltrating T cells. The iRepertoire nested amplicon-rescue multiplex PCR amplified TCR alpha and beta CDR3s from RNA. TCRdb independently ran MiXCR on the multiplex PCR reads; one entry per CDR3 protein. The table includes around 190,000 distinct CDR3 sequences, about 31% detected once. CDR3 size: 16 residues. Germline values: CDR1 MNHNS, CDR2 SASEGT. V was trimmed by 0 bases and J by 5 bases, leaving 15 bases between them.

This chain joins TRBV6-1 and TRBJ2-3; D possibly matches TRBD1 or TRBD2 (6 bases each). The sequencing sample was made of glioma tissue, nonneoplastic brain tissue, or PBMCs (not recorded which). The origin of this receptor is a human donor with low-grade glioma or glioblastoma, undergoing nonglioma brain surgery, or in good health (not recorded which). The CDR3 reads CASSEAWVRGRDTQYF. DNA for the CDR3: TGTGCCAGCAGTGAAGCATGGGTACGGGGGCGAGATACGCAGTATTTT.